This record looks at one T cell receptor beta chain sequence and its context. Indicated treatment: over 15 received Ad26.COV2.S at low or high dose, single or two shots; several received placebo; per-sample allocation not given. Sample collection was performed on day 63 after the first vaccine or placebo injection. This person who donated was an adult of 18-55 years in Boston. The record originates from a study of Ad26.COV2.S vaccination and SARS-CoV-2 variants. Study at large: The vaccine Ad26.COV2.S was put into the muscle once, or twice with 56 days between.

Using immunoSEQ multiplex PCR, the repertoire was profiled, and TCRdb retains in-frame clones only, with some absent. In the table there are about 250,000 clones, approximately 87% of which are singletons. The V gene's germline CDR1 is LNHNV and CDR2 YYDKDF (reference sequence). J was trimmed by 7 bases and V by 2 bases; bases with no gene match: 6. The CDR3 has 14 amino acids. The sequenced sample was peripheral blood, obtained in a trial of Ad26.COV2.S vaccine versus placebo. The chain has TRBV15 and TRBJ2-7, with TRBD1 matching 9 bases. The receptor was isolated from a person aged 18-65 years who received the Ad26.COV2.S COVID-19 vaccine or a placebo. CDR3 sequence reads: CATSRTTGGAEQYF. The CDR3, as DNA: TGTGCCACCAGCAGAACGACAGGGGGTGCAGAGCAGTACTTC.